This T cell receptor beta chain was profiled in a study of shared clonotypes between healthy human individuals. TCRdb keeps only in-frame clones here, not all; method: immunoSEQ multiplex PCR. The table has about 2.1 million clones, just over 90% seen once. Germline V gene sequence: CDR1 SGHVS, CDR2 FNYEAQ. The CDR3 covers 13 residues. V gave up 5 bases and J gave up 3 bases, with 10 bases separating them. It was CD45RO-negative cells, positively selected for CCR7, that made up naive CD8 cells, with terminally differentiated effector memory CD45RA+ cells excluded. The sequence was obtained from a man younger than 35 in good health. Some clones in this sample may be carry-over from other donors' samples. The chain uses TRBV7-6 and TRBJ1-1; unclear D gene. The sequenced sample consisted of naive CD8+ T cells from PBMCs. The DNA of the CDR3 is TGTGCCAGCAGCCAAATGGGTTACACTGAAGCTTTCTTT. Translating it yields CASSQMGYTEAFF.